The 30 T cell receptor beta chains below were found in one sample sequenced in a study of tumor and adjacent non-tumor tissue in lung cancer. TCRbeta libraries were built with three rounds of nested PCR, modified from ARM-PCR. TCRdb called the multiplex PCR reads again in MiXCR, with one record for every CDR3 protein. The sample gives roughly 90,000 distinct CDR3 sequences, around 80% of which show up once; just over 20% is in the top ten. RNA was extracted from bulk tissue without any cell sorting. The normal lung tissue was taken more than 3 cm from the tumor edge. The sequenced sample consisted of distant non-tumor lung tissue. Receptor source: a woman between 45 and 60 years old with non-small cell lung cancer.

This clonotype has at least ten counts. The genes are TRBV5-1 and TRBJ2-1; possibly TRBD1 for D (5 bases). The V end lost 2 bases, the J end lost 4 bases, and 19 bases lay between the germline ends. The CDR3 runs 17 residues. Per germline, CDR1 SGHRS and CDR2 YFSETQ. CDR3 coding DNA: TGCGCCAGCAGCTTTGCAGGCTTAAGACAGATTTACAATGAGCAGTTCTTC. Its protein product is CASSFAGLRQIYNEQFF.

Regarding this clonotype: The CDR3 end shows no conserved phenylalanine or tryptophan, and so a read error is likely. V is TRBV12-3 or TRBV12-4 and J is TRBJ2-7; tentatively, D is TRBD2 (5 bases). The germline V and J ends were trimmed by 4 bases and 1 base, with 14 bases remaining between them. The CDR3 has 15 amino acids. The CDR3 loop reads CASSSRQEGSYEQYL. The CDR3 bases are TGTGCCAGCAGTTCCCGACAAGAGGGATCCTACGAGCAGTACCTC.

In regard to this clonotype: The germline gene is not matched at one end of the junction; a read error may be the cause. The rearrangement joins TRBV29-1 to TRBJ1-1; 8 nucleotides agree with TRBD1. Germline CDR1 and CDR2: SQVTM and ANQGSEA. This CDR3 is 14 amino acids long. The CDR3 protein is CSGQGAGVNTDAFF. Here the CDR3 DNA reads TGCAGTGGGCAGGGGGCTGGTGTGAACACTGATGCTTTCTTT.

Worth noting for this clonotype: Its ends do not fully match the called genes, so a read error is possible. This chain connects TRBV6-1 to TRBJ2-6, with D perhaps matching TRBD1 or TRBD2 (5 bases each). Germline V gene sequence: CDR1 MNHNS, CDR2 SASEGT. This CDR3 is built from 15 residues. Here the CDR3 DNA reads TGTGCCGGCGGCGTGGGACCTAGTGAGGCCAACGTCCTGACTTTT. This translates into CAGGVGPSEANVLTF.

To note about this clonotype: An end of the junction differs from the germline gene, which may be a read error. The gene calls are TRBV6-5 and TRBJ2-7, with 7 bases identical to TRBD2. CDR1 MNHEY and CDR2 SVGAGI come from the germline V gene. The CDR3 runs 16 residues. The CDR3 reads CASSLSRTRSSYDQNF. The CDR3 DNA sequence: TGTGCCAGCAGTCTCTCTCGGACTAGGAGCTCCTACGACCAGAACTTC.

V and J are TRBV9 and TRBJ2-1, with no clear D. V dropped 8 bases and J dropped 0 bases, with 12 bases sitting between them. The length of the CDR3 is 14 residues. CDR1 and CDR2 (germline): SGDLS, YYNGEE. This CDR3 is CARLVYSSYNEQFF. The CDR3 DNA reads TGTGCCAGATTAGTGTATAGCTCCTACAATGAGCAGTTCTTC.

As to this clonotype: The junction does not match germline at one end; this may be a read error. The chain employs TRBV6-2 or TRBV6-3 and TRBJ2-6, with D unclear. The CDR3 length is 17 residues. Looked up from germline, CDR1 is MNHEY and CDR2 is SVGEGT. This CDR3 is CASSQSEAFSGTNVLTF. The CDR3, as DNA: TGTGCCAGCAGTCAATCAGAGGCTTTCTCTGGGACCAACGTCCTGACTTTC.

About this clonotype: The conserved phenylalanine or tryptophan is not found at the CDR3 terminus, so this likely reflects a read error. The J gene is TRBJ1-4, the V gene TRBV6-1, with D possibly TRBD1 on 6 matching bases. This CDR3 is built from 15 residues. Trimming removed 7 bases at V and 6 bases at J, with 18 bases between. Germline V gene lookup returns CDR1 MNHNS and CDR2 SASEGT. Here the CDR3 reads CASTSRDTIYEKLFS. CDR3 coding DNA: TGTGCCAGCACTTCACGGGACACTATTTATGAAAAACTGTTTTCT.

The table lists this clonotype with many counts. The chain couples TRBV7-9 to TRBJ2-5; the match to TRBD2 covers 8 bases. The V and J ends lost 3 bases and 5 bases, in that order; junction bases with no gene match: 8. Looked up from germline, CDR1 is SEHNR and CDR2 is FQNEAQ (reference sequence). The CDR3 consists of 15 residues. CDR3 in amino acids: CASSFSGGPGETQYF. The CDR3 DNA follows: TGTGCCAGCAGCTTCTCGGGGGGGCCGGGGGAGACCCAGTACTTC. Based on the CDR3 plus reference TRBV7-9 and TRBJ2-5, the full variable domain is DTGVSQNPRHKITKRGQNVTFRCDPISEHNRLYWYRQTLGQGPEFLTYFQNEAQLEKSRLLSDRFSAERPKGSFSTLEIQRTEQGDSAMYLCASSFSGGPGETQYFGPGTRLLVL.

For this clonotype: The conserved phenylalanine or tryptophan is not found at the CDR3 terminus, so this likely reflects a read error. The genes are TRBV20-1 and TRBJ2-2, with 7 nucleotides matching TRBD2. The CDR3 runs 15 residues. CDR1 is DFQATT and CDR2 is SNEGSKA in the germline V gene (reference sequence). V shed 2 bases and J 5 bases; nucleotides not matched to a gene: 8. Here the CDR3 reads CSARLPGLVTGELFS. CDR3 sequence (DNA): TGCAGTGCTAGATTGCCAGGACTAGTAACCGGGGAGCTGTTTTCT.

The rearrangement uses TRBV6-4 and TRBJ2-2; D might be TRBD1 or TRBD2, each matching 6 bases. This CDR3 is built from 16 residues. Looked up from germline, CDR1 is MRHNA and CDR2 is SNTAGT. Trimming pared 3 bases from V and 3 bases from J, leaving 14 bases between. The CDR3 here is CASSEVGGADTGELFF. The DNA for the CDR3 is TGTGCCAGCAGTGAAGTGGGGGGCGCGGACACCGGGGAGCTGTTTTTT.

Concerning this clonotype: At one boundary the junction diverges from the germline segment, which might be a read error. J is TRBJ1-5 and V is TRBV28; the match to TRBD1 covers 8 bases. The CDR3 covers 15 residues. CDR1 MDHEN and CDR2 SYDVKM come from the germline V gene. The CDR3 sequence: CTRSPRYRGNQPQHF. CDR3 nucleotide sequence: TGTACCAGAAGTCCGAGGTACAGGGGGAATCAGCCCCAGCATTTT.

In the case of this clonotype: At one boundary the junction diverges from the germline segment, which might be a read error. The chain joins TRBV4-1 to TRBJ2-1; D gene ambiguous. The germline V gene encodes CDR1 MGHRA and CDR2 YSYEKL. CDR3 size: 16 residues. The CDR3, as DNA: TGCGTCAGCAGCCAAGTAGTGGCGAGCTCCTACAATGAGCACTTCTTC. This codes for CVSSQVVASSYNEHFF.

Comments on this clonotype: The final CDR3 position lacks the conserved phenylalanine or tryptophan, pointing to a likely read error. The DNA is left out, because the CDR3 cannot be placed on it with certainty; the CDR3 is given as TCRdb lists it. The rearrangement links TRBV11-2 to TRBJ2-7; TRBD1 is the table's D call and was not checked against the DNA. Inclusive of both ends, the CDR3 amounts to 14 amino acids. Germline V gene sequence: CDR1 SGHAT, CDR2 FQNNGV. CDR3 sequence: CASSLVRDSYEHYL.

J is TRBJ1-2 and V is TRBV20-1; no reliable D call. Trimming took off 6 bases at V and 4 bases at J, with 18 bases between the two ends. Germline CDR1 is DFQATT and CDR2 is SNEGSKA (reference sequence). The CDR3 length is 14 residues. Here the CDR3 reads CSARTEMVFYGYTF. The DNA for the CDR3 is TGCAGTGCACGAACAGAGATGGTCTTCTATGGCTACACCTTC.

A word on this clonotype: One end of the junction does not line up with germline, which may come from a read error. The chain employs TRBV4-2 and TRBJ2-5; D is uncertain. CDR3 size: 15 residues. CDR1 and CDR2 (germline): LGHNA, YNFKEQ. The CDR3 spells CASSKDRRDKETQYF. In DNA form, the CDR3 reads TGTGCCAGCAGCAAAGACCGGCGCGATAAAGAGACCCAGTACTTC.

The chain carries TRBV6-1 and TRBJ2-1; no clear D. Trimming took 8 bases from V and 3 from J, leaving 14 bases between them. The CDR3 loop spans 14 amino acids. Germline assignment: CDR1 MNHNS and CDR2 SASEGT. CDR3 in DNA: TGTGCCAGCGTGTCAGGTAGATGCTACAATGAGCAGTTCTTC. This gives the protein CASVSGRCYNEQFF.

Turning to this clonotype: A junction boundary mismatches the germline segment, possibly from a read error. CDR3: CASSSPISSRYQETQNF. DNA of the CDR3: TGTGCCAGCAGCTCCCCCATTAGTAGCAGGTACCAAGAGACCCAGAACTTC. V and J are TRBV5-5 and TRBJ2-5; no definite D call. Germline-derived CDR1 and CDR2 are SGHKS and YYEKEE (reference sequence). The CDR3 runs to 17 residues.

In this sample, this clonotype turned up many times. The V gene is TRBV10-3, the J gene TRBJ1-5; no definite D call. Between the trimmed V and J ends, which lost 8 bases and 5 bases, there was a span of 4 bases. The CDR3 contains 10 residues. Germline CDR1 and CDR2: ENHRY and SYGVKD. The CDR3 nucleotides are TGTGCCATCGGGGATCAGCCCCAGCATTTT. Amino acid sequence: CAIGDQPQHF.

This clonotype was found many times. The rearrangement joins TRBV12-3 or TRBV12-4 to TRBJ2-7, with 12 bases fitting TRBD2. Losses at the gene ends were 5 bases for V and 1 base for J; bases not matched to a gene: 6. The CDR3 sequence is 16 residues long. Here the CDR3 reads CASSLFLAGGSYEQYF. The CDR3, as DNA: TGTGCCAGCAGTCTTTTTCTAGCGGGAGGGTCCTACGAGCAGTACTTC.

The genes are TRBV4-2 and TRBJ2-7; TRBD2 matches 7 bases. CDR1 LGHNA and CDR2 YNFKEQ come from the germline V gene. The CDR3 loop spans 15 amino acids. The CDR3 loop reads CRSSQEDWLAGRQYF. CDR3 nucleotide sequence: TGTCGCAGCAGCCAGGAGGATTGGTTAGCGGGCCGGCAGTACTTC.

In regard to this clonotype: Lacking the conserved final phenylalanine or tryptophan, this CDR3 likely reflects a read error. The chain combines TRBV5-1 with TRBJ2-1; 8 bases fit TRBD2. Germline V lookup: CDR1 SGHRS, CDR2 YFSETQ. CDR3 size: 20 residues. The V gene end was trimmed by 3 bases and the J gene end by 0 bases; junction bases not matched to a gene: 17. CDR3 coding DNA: TGCGCCAGCAGCTCACCGACTAGCGCGAGGGCCTTGTGCTCCTACAATGAGCAGTTCTTA. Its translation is CASSSPTSARALCSYNEQFL.

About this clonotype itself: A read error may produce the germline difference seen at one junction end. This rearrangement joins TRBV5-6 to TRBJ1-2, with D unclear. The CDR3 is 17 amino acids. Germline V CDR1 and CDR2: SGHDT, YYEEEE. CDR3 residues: CASSSPDTPGGSYGYIF. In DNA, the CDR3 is TGTGCCAGCAGCAGCCCCGACACCCCCGGTGGTAGCTATGGCTACATCTTC.

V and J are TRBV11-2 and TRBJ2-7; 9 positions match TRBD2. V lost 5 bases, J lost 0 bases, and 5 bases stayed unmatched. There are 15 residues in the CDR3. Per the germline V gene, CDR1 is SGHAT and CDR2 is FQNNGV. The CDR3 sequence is CASSIGTSPSYEQYV. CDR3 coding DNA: TGTGCCAGCAGCATCGGGACTAGCCCCTCCTACGAGCAGTACGTC.

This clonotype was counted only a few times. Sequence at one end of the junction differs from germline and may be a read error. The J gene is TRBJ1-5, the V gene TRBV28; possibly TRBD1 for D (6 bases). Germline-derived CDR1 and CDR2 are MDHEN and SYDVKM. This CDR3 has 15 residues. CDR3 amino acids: CAGSSPGQSSQPQHF. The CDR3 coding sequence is TGTGCCGGCAGTTCCCCCGGACAGAGCAGTCAGCCCCAGCATTTT.

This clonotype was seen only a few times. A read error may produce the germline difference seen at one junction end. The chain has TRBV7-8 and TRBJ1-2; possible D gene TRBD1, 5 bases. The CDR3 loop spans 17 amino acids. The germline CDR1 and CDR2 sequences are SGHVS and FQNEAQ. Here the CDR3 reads CGSSLVKVETGQYDYTF. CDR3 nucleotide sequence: TGTGGCAGCAGCTTAGTCAAGGTGGAAACAGGTCAATATGACTACACCTTC.

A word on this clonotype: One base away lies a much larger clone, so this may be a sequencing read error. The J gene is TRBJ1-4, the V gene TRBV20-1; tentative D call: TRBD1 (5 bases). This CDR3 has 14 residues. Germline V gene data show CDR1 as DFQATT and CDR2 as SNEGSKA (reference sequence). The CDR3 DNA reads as TGCAGTACTAGAGTGGCAGGGTTAGATGAAAAACTGTTTTTT. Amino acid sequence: CSTRVAGLDEKLFF.

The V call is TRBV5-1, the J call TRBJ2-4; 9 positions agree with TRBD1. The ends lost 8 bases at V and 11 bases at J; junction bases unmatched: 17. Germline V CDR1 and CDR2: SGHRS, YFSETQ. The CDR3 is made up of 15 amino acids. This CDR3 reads CASRFRDREADFQYF. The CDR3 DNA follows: TGCGCCAGTAGGTTCCGGGACAGGGAGGCGGACTTTCAGTACTTC.

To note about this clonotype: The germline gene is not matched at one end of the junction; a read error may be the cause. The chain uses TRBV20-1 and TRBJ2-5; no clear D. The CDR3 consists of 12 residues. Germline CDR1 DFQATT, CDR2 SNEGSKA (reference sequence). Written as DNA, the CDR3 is TGCAGTGCTAGTACCTTGGGTGAGACCCAGTATTTC. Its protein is CSASTLGETQYF.

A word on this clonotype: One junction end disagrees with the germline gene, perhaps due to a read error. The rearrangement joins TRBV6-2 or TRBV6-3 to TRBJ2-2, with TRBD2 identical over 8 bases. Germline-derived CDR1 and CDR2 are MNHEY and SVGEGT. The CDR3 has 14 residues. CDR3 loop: CASSYSGEGGELSF. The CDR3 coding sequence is TGTGCCAGCAGTTATAGCGGGGAAGGCGGGGAGCTGTCTTTT.